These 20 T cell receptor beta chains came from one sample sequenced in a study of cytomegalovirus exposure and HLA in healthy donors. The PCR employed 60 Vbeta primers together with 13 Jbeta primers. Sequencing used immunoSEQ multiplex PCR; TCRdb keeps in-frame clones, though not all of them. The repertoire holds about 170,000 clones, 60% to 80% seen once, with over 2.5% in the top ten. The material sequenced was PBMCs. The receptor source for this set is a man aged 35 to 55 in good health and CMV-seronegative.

The CDR3 nucleotides read TGCGCCAGCAGCTTGGCCGGGACAGAAGAGACCCAGTACTTC. It encodes CASSLAGTEETQYF. The J gene is TRBJ2-5, the V gene TRBV5-1, with TRBD1 matching 7 bases. Germline V gene lookup returns CDR1 SGHRS and CDR2 YFSETQ. The CDR3 is 14 residues long. The V and J ends lost 0 bases and 3 bases, in that order; junction bases with no gene match: 2.

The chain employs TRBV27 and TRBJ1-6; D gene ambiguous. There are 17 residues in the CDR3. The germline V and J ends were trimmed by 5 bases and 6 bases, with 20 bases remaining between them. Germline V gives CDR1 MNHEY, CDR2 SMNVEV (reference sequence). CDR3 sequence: CASSPILDSRLNSPLHF. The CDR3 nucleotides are TGTGCCAGCAGTCCCATACTGGACTCGAGACTTAATTCACCCCTCCACTTT.

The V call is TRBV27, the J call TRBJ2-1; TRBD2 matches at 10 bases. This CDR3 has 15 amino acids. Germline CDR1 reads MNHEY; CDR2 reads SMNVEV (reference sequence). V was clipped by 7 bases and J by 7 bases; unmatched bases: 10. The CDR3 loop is CASTLSGRLGNEQFF. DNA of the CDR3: TGTGCCAGCACCCTTAGCGGGAGGCTGGGGAATGAGCAGTTCTTC.

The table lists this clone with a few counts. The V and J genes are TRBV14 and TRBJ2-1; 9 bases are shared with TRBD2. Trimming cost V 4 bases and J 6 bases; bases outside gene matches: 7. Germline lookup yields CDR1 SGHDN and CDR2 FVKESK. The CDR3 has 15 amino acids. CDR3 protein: CASSLVRGGFNEQFF. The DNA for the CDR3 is TGTGCCAGCAGCCTAGTGCGGGGGGGCTTCAATGAGCAGTTCTTC.

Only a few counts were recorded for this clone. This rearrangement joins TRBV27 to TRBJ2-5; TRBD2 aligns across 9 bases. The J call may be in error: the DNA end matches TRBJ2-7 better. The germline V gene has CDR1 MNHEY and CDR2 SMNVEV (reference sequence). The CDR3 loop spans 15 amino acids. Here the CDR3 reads CASRGGLAGTYEQYF. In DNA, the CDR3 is TGTGCCAGCAGGGGCGGGCTAGCGGGAACCTACGAGCAGTACTTC.

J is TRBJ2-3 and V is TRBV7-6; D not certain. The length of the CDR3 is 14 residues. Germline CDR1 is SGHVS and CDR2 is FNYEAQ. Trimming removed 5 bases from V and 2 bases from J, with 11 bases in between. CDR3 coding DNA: TGTGCCAGCAGCGCTCACGGAGCCACAGATACGCAGTATTTT. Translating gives CASSAHGATDTQYF.

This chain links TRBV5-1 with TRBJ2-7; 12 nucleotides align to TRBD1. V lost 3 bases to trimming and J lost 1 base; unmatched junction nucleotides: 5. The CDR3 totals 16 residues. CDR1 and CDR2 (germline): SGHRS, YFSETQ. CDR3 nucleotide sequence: TGCGCCAGCAGCTCCGGGACAGGGGGCAAGTCCTACGAGCAGTACTTC. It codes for CASSSGTGGKSYEQYF.

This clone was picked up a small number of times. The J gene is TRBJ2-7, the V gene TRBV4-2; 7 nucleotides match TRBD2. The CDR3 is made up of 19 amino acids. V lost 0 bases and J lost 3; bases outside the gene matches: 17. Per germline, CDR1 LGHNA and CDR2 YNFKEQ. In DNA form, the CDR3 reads TGTGCCAGCAGCCAAGATTTGGGGCTAGCGGAGCTCTCTTTCTACGAGCAGTACTTC. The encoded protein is CASSQDLGLAELSFYEQYF.

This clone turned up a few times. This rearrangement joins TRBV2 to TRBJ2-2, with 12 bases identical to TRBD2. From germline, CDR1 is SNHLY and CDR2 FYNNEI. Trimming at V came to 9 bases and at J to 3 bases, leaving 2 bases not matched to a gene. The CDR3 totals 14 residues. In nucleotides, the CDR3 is TGTGCCAGTCGACTAGCGGGAGACACCGGGGAGCTGTTTTTT. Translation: CASRLAGDTGELFF. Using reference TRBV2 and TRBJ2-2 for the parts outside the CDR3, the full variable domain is EPEVTQTPSHQVTQMGQEVILRCVPISNHLYFYWYRQILGQKVEFLVSFYNNEISEKSEIFDDQFSVERPDGSNFTLKIRSTKLEDSAMYFCASRLAGDTGELFFGEGSRLTVL.

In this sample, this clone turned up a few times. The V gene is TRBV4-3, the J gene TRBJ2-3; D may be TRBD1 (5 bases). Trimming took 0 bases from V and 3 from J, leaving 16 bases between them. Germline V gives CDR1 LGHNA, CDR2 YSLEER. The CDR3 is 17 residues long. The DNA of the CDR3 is TGCGCCAGCAGCCAAGATAGGATCAGGGCAGGGACAGATACGCAGTATTTT. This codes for CASSQDRIRAGTDTQYF.

The DNA of the CDR3 is TGTGCCAGCAGCCTAACAGCTAAAGCTAACTATGGCTACACCTTC. Residues: CASSLTAKANYGYTF. This rearrangement joins TRBV5-4 to TRBJ1-2, with no clear D. In germline, CDR1 is SGHNT, CDR2 YYREEE (reference sequence). The CDR3 loop spans 15 amino acids. V was shortened by 4 bases and J by 0 bases, with 13 bases between the two germline ends.

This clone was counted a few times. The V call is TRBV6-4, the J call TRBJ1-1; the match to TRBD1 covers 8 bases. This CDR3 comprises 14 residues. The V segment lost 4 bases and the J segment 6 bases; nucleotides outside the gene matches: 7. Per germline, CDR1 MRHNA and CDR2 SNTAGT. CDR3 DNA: TGTGCCAGCAGTGCTGACAGGGGAGTGGCTGAAGCTTTCTTT. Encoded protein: CASSADRGVAEAFF.

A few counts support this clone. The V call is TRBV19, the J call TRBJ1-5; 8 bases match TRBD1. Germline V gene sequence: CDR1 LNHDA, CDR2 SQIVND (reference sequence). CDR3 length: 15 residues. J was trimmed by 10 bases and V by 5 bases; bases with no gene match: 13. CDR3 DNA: TGTGCCAGTAGTCCGGGGACAGGAAGATCACTTCCCCAGCATTTT. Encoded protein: CASSPGTGRSLPQHF.

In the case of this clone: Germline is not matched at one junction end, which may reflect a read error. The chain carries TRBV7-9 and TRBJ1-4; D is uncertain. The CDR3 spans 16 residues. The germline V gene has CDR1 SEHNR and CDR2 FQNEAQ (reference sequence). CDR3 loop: CSSSLVTGRANEKLFF. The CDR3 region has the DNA TGTTCCAGCAGCTTAGTCACGGGGAGGGCTAATGAAAAACTGTTTTTT.

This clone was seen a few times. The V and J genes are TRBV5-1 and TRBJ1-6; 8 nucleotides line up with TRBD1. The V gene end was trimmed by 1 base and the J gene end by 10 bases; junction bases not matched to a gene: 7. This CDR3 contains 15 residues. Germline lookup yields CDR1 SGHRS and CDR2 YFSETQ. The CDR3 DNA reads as TGCGCCAGCAGCTTGCACGGACAGGGAGGCTCACCCCTCCACTTT. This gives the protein CASSLHGQGGSPLHF. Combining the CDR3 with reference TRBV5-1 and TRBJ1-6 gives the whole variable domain KAGVTQTPRYLIKTRGQQVTLSCSPISGHRSVSWYQQTPGQGLQFLFEYFSETQRNKGNFPGRFSGRQFSNSRSEMNVSTLELGDSALYLCASSLHGQGGSPLHFGNGTRLTVT.

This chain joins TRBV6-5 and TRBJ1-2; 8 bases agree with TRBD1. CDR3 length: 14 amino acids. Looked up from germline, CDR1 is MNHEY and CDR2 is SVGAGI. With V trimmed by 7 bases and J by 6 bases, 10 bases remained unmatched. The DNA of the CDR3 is TGTGCCAGCACCCTCGACAGGGGCAGGGATGGCTACACCTTC. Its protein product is CASTLDRGRDGYTF.

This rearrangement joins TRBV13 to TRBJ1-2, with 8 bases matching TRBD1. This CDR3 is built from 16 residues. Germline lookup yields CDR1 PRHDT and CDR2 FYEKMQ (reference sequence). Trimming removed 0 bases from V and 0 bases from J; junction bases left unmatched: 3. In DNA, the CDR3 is TGTGCCAGCAGCTTAGGCGCACAGGGGGCTAACTATGGCTACACCTTC. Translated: CASSLGAQGANYGYTF.

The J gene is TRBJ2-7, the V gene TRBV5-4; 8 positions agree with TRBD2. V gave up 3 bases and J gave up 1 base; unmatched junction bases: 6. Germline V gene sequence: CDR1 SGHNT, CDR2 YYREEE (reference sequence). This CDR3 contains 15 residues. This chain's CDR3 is CASSSRAGASYEQYF. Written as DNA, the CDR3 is TGTGCCAGCAGCTCGCGAGCGGGGGCTTCCTACGAGCAGTACTTC.

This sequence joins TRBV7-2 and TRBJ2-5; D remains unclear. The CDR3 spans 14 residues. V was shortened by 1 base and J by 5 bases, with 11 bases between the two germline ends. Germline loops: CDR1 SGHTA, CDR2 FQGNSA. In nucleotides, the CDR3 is TGTGCCAGCAGCTTAGACCTCTACGGGGAGACCCAGTACTTC. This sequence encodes CASSLDLYGETQYF.

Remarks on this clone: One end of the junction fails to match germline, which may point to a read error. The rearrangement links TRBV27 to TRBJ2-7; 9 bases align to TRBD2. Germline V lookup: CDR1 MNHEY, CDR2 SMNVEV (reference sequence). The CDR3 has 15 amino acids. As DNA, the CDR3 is TGTGCCAGCAGTTTATCAAGTAGCGGGAGTGTCGAGCAGTGCTTC. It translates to CASSLSSSGSVEQCF.